This T cell receptor beta chain is from a study of control samples from healthy donors and cancer patients. CDR3 length equals 16 residues. Germline V CDR1 and CDR2: SGHKS, YYEKEE (reference sequence). Trimming took 0 bases from V and 2 from J, leaving 12 bases between them. Using immunoSEQ multiplex PCR, the repertoire was profiled, and TCRdb retains in-frame clones only, with some absent. Altogether some 140,000 clones are present, over 85% being singletons, with the ten largest covering 10% to 12%. The chain links TRBV5-5 to TRBJ1-3; a weak D match, TRBD1 (6 bases). Material for sequencing was blood. This clonotype was sampled from a man between 25 and 39 years old in good health. The CDR3 DNA follows: TGTGCCAGCAGCTTGGCGGTCCAGGGGCCTGGAAACACCATATATTTT. Its protein product is CASSLAVQGPGNTIYF.